A single sample is the source of the 25 T cell receptor beta chains below, sequenced in a study of cytomegalovirus exposure and HLA in healthy donors. Some clones are missing from TCRdb's copy, which holds only in-frame ones; the method was immunoSEQ multiplex PCR. This sample yields 70,000 or so clones, of which around 95% are seen a single time; 1.5% to 2% belongs to the top ten. What was sequenced was PBMCs. Source of these receptors: a woman under 30 in good health and CMV-seropositive.

The genes are TRBV7-3 and TRBJ2-1, with D possibly TRBD2 on 7 matching bases. The CDR3 is 14 amino acids. Germline values: CDR1 SGHTA, CDR2 FQGTGA. Trimming shortened V by 5 bases and J by 5 bases, and 13 bases separated the two germline ends. CDR3 in DNA: TGTGCCAGCAGCCGCGCGGGGGCCAACAATGAGCAGTTCTTC. It codes for CASSRAGANNEQFF.

The V call is TRBV18, the J call TRBJ2-3; 13 bases agree with TRBD2. CDR1 is KGHSH and CDR2 is LQKENI in the germline V gene. The CDR3 totals 17 residues. The V gene end was trimmed by 4 bases and the J gene end by 0 bases; junction bases not matched to a gene: 4. This CDR3 is CASSLGLAGVSTDTQYF. The DNA of the CDR3 is TGTGCCAGCTCACTCGGACTAGCGGGAGTGAGCACAGATACGCAGTATTTT.

Details on this clone: A junction end diverges from the germline sequence, so it may reflect a read error. The chain joins TRBV2 to TRBJ1-2, with TRBD1 identical over 8 bases. The CDR3 has 14 residues. Per the germline V gene, CDR1 is SNHLY and CDR2 is FYNNEI. The CDR3 DNA reads TGTGCCAGCAGTGTAAAAGGGACAGGAGGCTGGAGTGGATTC. Its protein product is CASSVKGTGGWSGF.

This clone has just one count. This chain links TRBV19 with TRBJ2-1, with D unclear. The CDR3 runs to 13 residues. CDR1 is LNHDA and CDR2 is SQIVND in the germline V gene (reference sequence). V was cut by 6 bases and J by 8 bases, with 14 bases left in between. The DNA for the CDR3 is TGTGCCAGTAGCCCAAGACAATCCGATGAGCAGTTCTTC. This codes for CASSPRQSDEQFF.

This chain joins TRBV4-2 and TRBJ2-2, with D possibly matching TRBD2 (7 bases). CDR3 size: 16 residues. Trimming removed 1 base from V and 4 bases from J, with 13 bases in between. The germline V gene encodes CDR1 LGHNA and CDR2 YNFKEQ. The CDR3 DNA is TGTGCCAGCAGCCAAGCTGGGGGGGCCTCCACCGGGGAGCTGTTTTTT. Translating it yields CASSQAGGASTGELFF.

The J gene is TRBJ2-1, the V gene TRBV5-6; 14 nucleotides line up with TRBD2. V trimming: 4 bases; J trimming: 8 bases; junction bases outside the gene matches: 17. The germline V gene has CDR1 SGHDT and CDR2 YYEEEE. CDR3 length: 19 residues. The CDR3 is CASSPWTSGRSLRRYEQFF. CDR3 DNA: TGTGCCAGCAGCCCATGGACTAGCGGGAGGTCCCTCAGAAGGTATGAGCAGTTCTTC.

This clone appeared a single time. The chain employs TRBV5-6 and TRBJ2-5; 11 nucleotides agree with TRBD2. This CDR3 region has 14 residues. Germline trimming cut 5 bases from V and 3 bases from J; bases unmatched to any gene: 3. Germline V gene lookup returns CDR1 SGHDT and CDR2 YYEEEE. As DNA, the CDR3 is TGTGCCAGCAGGGTGGGACTAGCGGAAGAGACCCAGTACTTC. This encodes CASRVGLAEETQYF.

The rearrangement links TRBV4-3 to TRBJ1-3, with D maybe TRBD1 (5 bases). V lost 0 bases, J lost 2 bases, and 8 bases lay in between. The CDR3 length is 15 residues. Per the germline V gene, CDR1 is LGHNA and CDR2 is YSLEER. CDR3 sequence: CASSQDRGTGNTIYF. For the CDR3, the DNA is TGCGCCAGCAGCCAAGATCGGGGGACTGGAAACACCATATATTTT.

This sequence joins TRBV11-2 and TRBJ2-5; D call uncertain. The CDR3 is made up of 11 amino acids. Germline assignment: CDR1 SGHAT and CDR2 FQNNGV. V was pared by 2 bases and J by 5 bases, with 3 bases between. CDR3 in amino acids: CASSLLETQYF. The CDR3 nucleotides read TGTGCCAGCAGCTTACTGGAGACCCAGTACTTC.

This clone was observed a single time. This sequence joins TRBV6-1 and TRBJ2-5, with TRBD2 identical over 7 bases. The junction had 5 bases not matched to a gene; V was cut back by 8 bases and J by 2 bases. This CDR3 comprises 13 residues. Germline loops: CDR1 MNHNS, CDR2 SASEGT. The CDR3 reads CASEASGQETQYF. The CDR3 DNA follows: TGTGCCAGCGAGGCTAGCGGACAAGAGACCCAGTACTTC.

J is TRBJ2-3 and V is TRBV4-1; tentative D call: TRBD1 (5 bases). The CDR3 extends over 16 amino acids. Germline V CDR1 and CDR2: MGHRA, YSYEKL. Trimming left V 0 bases short and J 1 base short, with 11 bases between. The CDR3 nucleotides read TGCGCCAGCAGCCAAGACGGAGTACAGGGCACAGATACGCAGTATTTT. Translating it yields CASSQDGVQGTDTQYF.

The rearrangement uses TRBV7-9 and TRBJ1-2; D is unclear. Trimming stripped 1 base from V and 3 bases from J, with 12 bases between. Germline loops: CDR1 SEHNR, CDR2 FQNEAQ (reference sequence). This CDR3 is built from 15 residues. CDR3 DNA: TGTGCCAGCAGCTTAGGGAAGGGAGAGGACTATGGCTACACCTTC. Amino acid sequence: CASSLGKGEDYGYTF.

The CDR3 DNA reads TGTGCCAGCAGCTTATCGGAGGTCAACGGGGAGCTGTTTTTT. This codes for CASSLSEVNGELFF. The chain is built from TRBV7-2 and TRBJ2-2, with D maybe TRBD2 (5 bases). Germline V gene data show CDR1 as SGHTA and CDR2 as FQGNSA. The CDR3 is 14 amino acids. Trimming cost V 2 bases and J 7 bases, with 11 bases left between them.

V and J are TRBV4-1 and TRBJ1-5; D is ambiguous. This CDR3 is built from 15 residues. Trimming left V 1 base short and J 2 bases short, with 9 bases between. Looked up from germline, CDR1 is MGHRA and CDR2 is YSYEKL. The CDR3 sequence is CASSQGVEGNQPQHF. CDR3 DNA sequence: TGCGCCAGCAGCCAAGGGGTCGAGGGCAATCAGCCCCAGCATTTT.

The genes are TRBV5-1 and TRBJ2-5; D may be TRBD2 (5 bases). This CDR3 region has 14 residues. CDR1 and CDR2 (germline): SGHRS, YFSETQ. V gave up 6 bases and J gave up 5 bases, with 17 bases separating them. Here the CDR3 DNA reads TGCGCCAGCAATAAAGGAGAGGGAGTCGAGACCCAGTACTTC. Residues: CASNKGEGVETQYF.

V is TRBV30 and J is TRBJ2-7, with 7 bases lining up with TRBD1. This CDR3 has 14 residues. The V segment lost 1 base and the J segment 3 bases; nucleotides outside the gene matches: 6. Germline values: CDR1 GTSNPN, CDR2 SVGIG (reference sequence). The CDR3 loop is CAWSEGAGIYEQYF. The CDR3 nucleotides are TGTGCCTGGAGTGAGGGGGCTGGCATCTACGAGCAGTACTTC.

The chain recombines TRBV9 with TRBJ2-2; the match to TRBD2 covers 13 bases. Unmatched junction bases numbered 3, after V lost 0 bases and J lost 4 bases. The germline V gene has CDR1 SGDLS and CDR2 YYNGEE. The CDR3 covers 17 residues. CDR3 sequence: CASSVGGLAGSTGELFF. In DNA, the CDR3 is TGTGCCAGCAGCGTAGGGGGACTAGCGGGGAGCACCGGGGAGCTGTTTTTT.

DNA of the CDR3: TGTGCCAGCAGCCAGTGGAACACCGGGGAGCTGTTTTTT. Translation: CASSQWNTGELFF. The V call is TRBV6-1, the J call TRBJ2-2; unclear D gene. The length of the CDR3 is 13 residues. Per germline, CDR1 MNHNS and CDR2 SASEGT. Deletions cut 6 bases from V and 1 base from J, with 6 bases between.

This clone appeared a single time. The chain is built from TRBV30 and TRBJ1-1, with TRBD1 matching 7 bases. Germline CDR1 and CDR2: GTSNPN and SVGIG (reference sequence). Trimming removed 5 bases from V and 9 bases from J; junction bases left unmatched: 21. The CDR3 extends over 16 amino acids. The CDR3 loop is CAWGAWDSREPIKAFF. For the CDR3, the DNA is TGTGCCTGGGGCGCCTGGGACAGTCGCGAGCCGATCAAAGCTTTCTTT.

The J gene is TRBJ2-7, the V gene TRBV7-2; a weak D match, TRBD1 (6 bases). V gave up 5 bases and J gave up 0 bases, with 20 bases separating them. The CDR3 totals 17 residues. Germline assignment: CDR1 SGHTA and CDR2 FQGNSA. The CDR3 spells CASSPFHLAGASYEQYF. In DNA form, the CDR3 reads TGTGCCAGCAGCCCCTTTCACCTGGCAGGGGCCTCCTACGAGCAGTACTTC. The complete variable domain, with remaining parts taken from reference TRBV7-2 and TRBJ2-7, reads GAGVSQSPSNKVTEKGKDVELRCDPISGHTALYWYRQSLGQGLEFLIYFQGNSAPDKSGLPSDRFSAERTGGSVSTLTIQRTQQEDSAVYLCASSPFHLAGASYEQYFGPGTRLTVT.

J is TRBJ2-4 and V is TRBV5-1; 7 bases are a match to TRBD2. V trimming: 4 bases; J trimming: 0 bases; junction bases outside the gene matches: 7. Germline loops: CDR1 SGHRS, CDR2 YFSETQ. This CDR3 comprises 16 residues. CDR3 residues: CASSEYSGLAKNIQYF. CDR3 bases: TGCGCCAGCAGCGAATATAGCGGGTTAGCCAAAAACATTCAGTACTTC.

The chain combines TRBV18 with TRBJ2-2; 9 bases are shared with TRBD1. This CDR3 spans 15 amino acids. J was trimmed by 7 bases and V by 3 bases; bases with no gene match: 6. Germline loops: CDR1 KGHSH, CDR2 LQKENI. CDR3 sequence reads: CASSPGQGGIGELFF. Written as DNA, the CDR3 is TGTGCCAGCTCACCGGGACAGGGTGGAATCGGGGAGCTGTTTTTT.

The V gene is TRBV6-4, the J gene TRBJ1-1; D gene ambiguous. The CDR3 is 10 residues long. V lost 10 bases, J lost 7 bases, and 10 bases lay in between. The germline gives CDR1 MRHNA, CDR2 SNTAGT. CDR3 protein: CAIETDEAFF. The CDR3 DNA reads as TGTGCCATCGAAACAGATGAAGCTTTCTTT.

The J gene is TRBJ2-3, the V gene TRBV28; tentatively, D is TRBD2 (7 bases). Germline V gene lookup returns CDR1 MDHEN and CDR2 SYDVKM. The ends were cut back, 4 bases at V and 0 bases at J, with 14 bases in the middle. This CDR3 is built from 16 residues. The CDR3 nucleotides are TGTGCCAGCAGTTCCCGGGGGGCCTCTAGCACAGATACGCAGTATTTT. Amino acid sequence: CASSSRGASSTDTQYF. Drawing the rest from reference TRBV28 and TRBJ2-3, the complete variable domain is DVKVTQSSRYLVKRTGEKVFLECVQDMDHENMFWYRQDPGLGLRLIYFSYDVKMKEKGDIPEGYSVSREKKERFSLILESASTNQTSMYLCASSSRGASSTDTQYFGPGTRLTVL.

The gene calls are TRBV4-3 and TRBJ2-7; 9 nucleotides align to TRBD1. This CDR3 region has 14 residues. V was clipped by 4 bases and J by 3 bases; unmatched bases: 4. Germline V gene sequence: CDR1 LGHNA, CDR2 YSLEER. CDR3 in DNA: TGCGCCAGCAGCCCCGGGACAGGGAACTACGAGCAGTACTTC. Protein product: CASSPGTGNYEQYF.